These 16 T cell receptor beta chains were all obtained from the same sample, sequenced in a study of CD8 T cells in Susac syndrome. An input of about 0.5 to 1 ug of RNA was subjected to reverse transcription using random hexamers. TCRdb re-derived calls from the immunoSEQ multiplex PCR reads in MiXCR, one entry per CDR3 protein. In the table there are approximately 180,000 distinct CDR3 sequences, around 95% of which are singletons. Sequencing was performed on CD4+ T cells from PBMCs. Receptors were obtained from a human donor with multiple sclerosis.

The chain has TRBV2 and TRBJ1-5; D gene uncertain. V was pared by 2 bases and J by 7 bases, with 6 bases between. Looked up from germline, CDR1 is SNHLY and CDR2 is FYNNEI. CDR3 length equals 12 residues. The CDR3 sequence: CASSESRQPQHF. For the CDR3, the DNA is TGTGCCAGCAGTGAATCAAGACAGCCCCAGCATTTT.

The chain is built from TRBV5-1 and TRBJ1-2; D gene ambiguous. This CDR3 region has 15 residues. Germline V gives CDR1 SGHRS, CDR2 YFSETQ. The V end was cut by 0 bases, the J end by 10 bases, with 19 bases between. CDR3 sequence (DNA): TGCGCCAGCAGCTTGGACTCACTAACAACTATGTTCTACACCTTC. Its protein product is CASSLDSLTTMFYTF.

The V gene is TRBV20-1, the J gene TRBJ2-3; perhaps TRBD1 as D (6 bases). V was cut by 1 base and J by 3 bases, with 11 bases left in between. The germline V gene has CDR1 DFQATT and CDR2 SNEGSKA (reference sequence). The CDR3 runs to 14 residues. The DNA of the CDR3 is TGCAGTGCTAGAGGCCTAGGGGGTACAGATACGCAGTATTTT. It encodes CSARGLGGTDTQYF.

This clonotype has just one count. A junction boundary mismatches the germline segment, possibly from a read error. The chain joins TRBV28 to TRBJ2-7; TRBD1 matches 10 bases. From germline, CDR1 is MDHEN and CDR2 SYDVKM. This CDR3 is built from 14 residues. The CDR3 region has the DNA TGTGCCAGCAGTACGGGACAGGGGACCTACGGGCAGTACTTC. As protein: CASSTGQGTYGQYF.

This clonotype was recorded only once. The J gene is TRBJ2-2, the V gene TRBV4-1, with D perhaps TRBD1 or TRBD2 (5 bases each). The CDR3 covers 13 residues. Germline loops: CDR1 MGHRA, CDR2 YSYEKL. Trimming took 2 bases from V and 7 from J, leaving 8 bases between them. CDR3 nucleotides: TGCGCCAGCAGCCAAATGAGGGGCGGGGAGCTGTTTTTT. Encoded protein: CASSQMRGGELFF.

The chain recombines TRBV29-1 with TRBJ2-3; 13 positions agree with TRBD2. The ends lost 6 bases at V and 1 base at J; junction bases unmatched: 1. This CDR3 is built from 14 residues. The V gene's germline CDR1 is SQVTM and CDR2 ANQGSEA. DNA for the CDR3: TGCAGCGTCGGACTAGCGGGGGGCACAGATACGCAGTATTTT. Translated, it gives CSVGLAGGTDTQYF.

The chain combines TRBV2 with TRBJ1-2; the D gene is possibly TRBD1 (5 bases). Germline-derived CDR1 and CDR2 are SNHLY and FYNNEI. CDR3 length: 16 residues. The germline V and J ends were trimmed by 7 bases and 4 bases, with 22 bases remaining between them. This CDR3 is CASTKDAQTGFYGYTF. CDR3 nucleotide sequence: TGTGCCAGCACCAAAGACGCTCAAACAGGTTTCTATGGCTACACCTTC.

The rearrangement uses TRBV6-5 and TRBJ2-7; 7 nucleotides match TRBD2. CDR3 size: 15 residues. Germline CDR1 reads MNHEY; CDR2 reads SVGAGI. V was pared by 4 bases and J by 0 bases, with 6 bases of the junction left unmatched. CDR3: CASSLVGGVSYEQYF. CDR3 DNA sequence: TGTGCCAGCAGTTTAGTGGGAGGGGTCTCCTACGAGCAGTACTTC.

The V gene is TRBV20-1, the J gene TRBJ2-1; 8 positions match TRBD2. CDR1 DFQATT and CDR2 SNEGSKA come from the germline V gene (reference sequence). The CDR3 has 15 residues. V was pared by 4 bases and J by 6 bases, with 11 bases of the junction left unmatched. CDR3 amino acids: CSAINPRRGVNEQFF. The CDR3 DNA follows: TGCAGTGCTATTAACCCTCGGCGGGGGGTCAATGAGCAGTTCTTC.

The V gene is TRBV12-3 or TRBV12-4, the J gene TRBJ1-1; D remains unclear. The V gene lost 5 bases and the J gene lost 2 bases, with 12 bases spanning the gap. CDR3 length: 14 amino acids. The CDR3 protein is CASSVQVRNTEAFF. The CDR3 DNA reads TGTGCCAGCAGTGTTCAGGTCCGTAACACTGAAGCTTTCTTT.

The V and J genes are TRBV28 and TRBJ2-3; D gene ambiguous. The CDR3 is made up of 12 amino acids. The V and J ends lost 2 bases and 7 bases respectively, with 7 bases between them. Germline CDR1 MDHEN, CDR2 SYDVKM. CDR3: CASSLLLNTQYF. The CDR3, as DNA: TGTGCCAGCAGTTTACTGTTGAATACGCAGTATTTT.

CDR3 amino acids: CASSAEGLAEAFF. CDR3 in DNA: TGTGCCAGCAGCGCGGAGGGGCTTGCTGAAGCTTTCTTT. V and J are TRBV9 and TRBJ1-1, with D maybe TRBD1 (5 bases). The CDR3 sequence is 13 residues long. Germline V gene sequence: CDR1 SGDLS, CDR2 YYNGEE. The germline V and J ends were trimmed by 3 bases and 6 bases, with 12 bases remaining between them.

The rearrangement uses TRBV5-1 and TRBJ1-6; the D gene is possibly TRBD1 (6 bases). The CDR3 is 15 amino acids. Germline values: CDR1 SGHRS, CDR2 YFSETQ. Trimming took off 0 bases at V and 10 bases at J, with 14 bases between the two ends. The CDR3 region is CASSLVAGVESPLHF. CDR3 nucleotides: TGCGCCAGCAGCTTGGTGGCAGGGGTCGAATCACCCCTCCACTTT.

The CDR3 DNA reads TGTGCCAGCAGTCTAGACAGGGGTGAGCAGTTCTTC. Translated, it gives CASSLDRGEQFF. The V and J genes are TRBV2 and TRBJ2-1; 8 nucleotides agree with TRBD1. The germline V gene encodes CDR1 SNHLY and CDR2 FYNNEI. There are 12 residues in the CDR3. The trim removed 5 bases at V and 9 bases at J, leaving 3 bases unmatched.

This chain joins TRBV29-1 and TRBJ1-1, with 10 bases that match TRBD1. V dropped 6 bases and J dropped 6; count of bases not matched to a gene: 13. The CDR3 spans 15 residues. CDR1 is SQVTM and CDR2 is ANQGSEA in the germline V gene. CDR3 loop: CSVQGVRDRGPEAFF. The CDR3 DNA sequence: TGCAGCGTCCAGGGGGTACGAGACAGGGGGCCTGAAGCTTTCTTT.

The chain is built from TRBV4-1 and TRBJ2-5; D is possibly TRBD1 (6 bases). The CDR3 sequence is 15 residues long. The germline CDR1 and CDR2 sequences are MGHRA and YSYEKL. Trimming removed 1 base at V and 5 bases at J, with 14 bases between. CDR3 sequence (DNA): TGCGCCAGCAGCCAAGGTCAGGGGCCGGGGGAGACCCAGTACTTC. As protein: CASSQGQGPGETQYF.